Shown below are 28 T cell receptor beta chains from a single sample sequenced in a study of breast tumors, draining lymph nodes, adjacent tissues. The lymph nodes were axillary draining lymph nodes from breast cancer patients. Each CDR3 protein gets one entry after TCRdb re-called the multiplex PCR reads with MiXCR. The sample holds over 150,000 distinct CDR3 sequences, roughly 29% seen once. The sample was axillary lymph node tissue. The receptor source for this set is a female donor with breast cancer. Some clones in this sample may be carry-over from other donors' samples.

The V and J genes are TRBV7-2 and TRBJ2-1; 8 bases fit TRBD2. V lost 5 bases and J lost 10; bases outside the gene matches: 13. The CDR3 sequence is 15 residues long. Germline V CDR1 and CDR2: SGHTA, FQGNSA. The CDR3 bases are TGTGCCAGCAGCCGGCTAGCGGGTAGCGGTGAGGAGCAGTTCTTC. Translation gives CASSRLAGSGEEQFF.

Worth noting for this clonotype: A much larger clone lies one base from this, so it may be a read error. V and J are TRBV18 and TRBJ2-7; 10 nucleotides agree with TRBD1. Germline-derived CDR1 and CDR2 are KGHSH and LQKENI. The CDR3 is made up of 14 amino acids. Trimming cost V 4 bases and J 6 bases; bases outside gene matches: 6. CDR3 DNA sequence: TGTGCCAGCTCACTGGACAGGGGGTATGCCGAGCAGTACTTC. The encoded protein is CASSLDRGYAEQYF.

The chain joins TRBV20-1 to TRBJ1-1; the D is unclear. V shed 1 base and J shed 1 base, with 7 bases lying between them. From germline, CDR1 is DFQATT and CDR2 SNEGSKA (reference sequence). CDR3 length: 13 residues. CDR3 sequence (DNA): TGCAGTGCTAGAGTCCCACAGAACACTGAAGCTTTCTTT. Encoded protein: CSARVPQNTEAFF.

Note on this clonotype: A read error may explain this, as a much larger clone is one base away. V is TRBV6-1 and J is TRBJ2-3; the D gene could be TRBD1 or TRBD2 (5 bases each). This CDR3 region has 15 residues. Germline CDR1 MNHNS, CDR2 SASEGT. This CDR3 reads CASSETRGKTDTQCF. The CDR3 DNA is TGTGCCAGCAGTGAAACTCGGGGAAAGACAGATACGCAGTGTTTT.

This clonotype was observed many times. The gene calls are TRBV7-6 and TRBJ2-7; 8 positions agree with TRBD1. The CDR3 has 14 amino acids. Germline V gene data show CDR1 as SGHVS and CDR2 as FNYEAQ. Trimming at V came to 2 bases and at J to 5 bases, leaving 5 bases not matched to a gene. DNA for the CDR3: TGTGCCAGCAGCTTATCAGGGGGCAGGGACGAGCAGTACTTC. It is translated as CASSLSGGRDEQYF.

On this clonotype itself: It may be a read error: a sequence one base away is much more abundant. V is TRBV12-3 or TRBV12-4 and J is TRBJ1-5; D call uncertain. V was cut by 3 bases and J by 1 base, with 10 bases left in between. The CDR3 runs to 15 residues. In nucleotides, the CDR3 is TGTGCCAGCAGTTTCGCGGGAGGGAGCAATCAGCCCCAGCATTTT. Protein sequence: CASSFAGGSNQPQHF.

The rearrangement joins TRBV7-2 to TRBJ2-3, with 12 bases identical to TRBD2. This CDR3 is built from 17 residues. Germline V gene sequence: CDR1 SGHTA, CDR2 FQGNSA. V shed 1 base, J shed 10 bases, and the junction held 12 bases outside the gene matches. CDR3 DNA sequence: TGTGCCAGCAGCTTAGAGACTAGCGGGAGTTCATTTGATCCGCAGTATTTT. The encoded protein is CASSLETSGSSFDPQYF.

The gene calls are TRBV7-3 and TRBJ1-6; D remains unclear. V was clipped by 5 bases and J by 13 bases, with 12 bases between them. Germline V gene lookup returns CDR1 SGHTA and CDR2 FQGTGA. The CDR3 covers 12 residues. The CDR3 here is CASSPPPPPLHF. The CDR3 region has the DNA TGTGCCAGCAGCCCCCCCCCCCCCCCCCTCCACTTT.

The sample holds a few counts of this clonotype. The chain couples TRBV6-5 to TRBJ2-7, with 9 positions matching TRBD2. The CDR3 sequence is 15 residues long. Per the germline V gene, CDR1 is MNHEY and CDR2 is SVGAGI. V shed 6 bases, J shed 3 bases, and the junction held 9 bases outside the gene matches. CDR3 nucleotide sequence: TGTGCCAGCAGCCAAGCGGGAGGAGTCTACTACGAGCAGTACTTC. Amino acids: CASSQAGGVYYEQYF.

Regarding this clonotype: A much larger clone differs by one base, so this may be a read error. The chain joins TRBV10-3 to TRBJ2-3; tentatively, D is TRBD2 (5 bases). The CDR3 has 14 residues. Germline lookup yields CDR1 ENHRY and CDR2 SYGVKD. V gave up 10 bases and J gave up 2 bases, with 16 bases separating them. CDR3 in amino acids: CASSYSALTDTQYF. As DNA, the CDR3 is TGTGCCAGCAGCTATAGCGCCCTCACAGATACGCAGTATTTT.

This sequence joins TRBV2 and TRBJ1-2; 10 bases are a match to TRBD1. The CDR3 is 14 amino acids. Germline V gives CDR1 SNHLY, CDR2 FYNNEI. V lost 5 bases to trimming and J lost 5 bases; unmatched junction nucleotides: 5. Here the CDR3 DNA reads TGTGCCAGCAGTATGGGACAGGGGTTGTATGGCTACACCTTC. It encodes CASSMGQGLYGYTF.

This sequence joins TRBV6-1 and TRBJ2-3; TRBD2 agrees at 9 bases. The J segment lost 9 bases and the V segment lost 5 bases, leaving 12 bases of the junction unmatched. CDR1 and CDR2 (germline): MNHNS, SASEGT. This CDR3 is built from 15 residues. The DNA of the CDR3 is TGTGCCAGCAGTCACCTTAGCGGGAGTTTGACGACGCAGTATTTT. Translating it yields CASSHLSGSLTTQYF.

This clonotype was found a few times. The V call is TRBV9, the J call TRBJ2-2; 10 nucleotides agree with TRBD2. Germline values: CDR1 SGDLS, CDR2 YYNGEE. With V trimmed by 10 bases and J by 8 bases, 8 bases remained unmatched. CDR3 length equals 13 residues. CDR3 nucleotide sequence: TGTGCCTCCACGAGTAGCGGGGGGGGGGAGCTGTTTTTT. Translated: CASTSSGGGELFF.

This clonotype was seen more than once but under ten times. Possible read error: a much larger clone is one base away. V and J are TRBV20-1 and TRBJ1-2; 9 bases agree with TRBD1. After removal of 1 base from V and 13 bases from J, the junction contained 7 bases not matched to a gene. Per germline, CDR1 DFQATT and CDR2 SNEGSKA (reference sequence). CDR3 size: 12 residues. The CDR3: CSARVSGTGPTF. The CDR3 DNA follows: TGCAGTGCTAGAGTTTCCGGGACAGGGCCCACCTTC.

This clonotype came up a few times. The V gene is TRBV5-5, the J gene TRBJ2-1, with no clear D. V was clipped by 1 base and J by 1 base, with 9 bases between them. There are 15 residues in the CDR3. Germline loops: CDR1 SGHKS, CDR2 YYEKEE (reference sequence). CDR3 sequence: CASSLSEASYNEQFF. CDR3 coding DNA: TGTGCCAGCAGCTTGAGCGAAGCTTCCTACAATGAGCAGTTCTTC.

Regarding this clonotype: A read error is possible here, since a much larger clone lies one base away. The rearrangement links TRBV7-8 to TRBJ2-4, with TRBD2 identical over 12 bases. V lost 5 bases, J lost 7 bases, and 12 bases stayed unmatched. CDR3 length: 17 amino acids. The germline V gene encodes CDR1 SGHVS and CDR2 FQNEAQ. CDR3 bases: TGTGCCAGCAGCCCCAGGGGACTAGCGGGTCTGGGGAACATTCAGTACTTC. Protein: CASSPRGLAGLGNIQYF.

Worth noting for this clonotype: A single base separates this from a much larger clone, so it may be a read error. Given the absence of the conserved phenylalanine or tryptophan at the CDR3 end, a read error is likely. The chain is built from TRBV5-4 and TRBJ2-2, with no clear D. This CDR3 has 13 residues. Germline V gives CDR1 SGHNT, CDR2 YYREEE (reference sequence). V lost 4 bases, J lost 7 bases, and 11 bases lay in between. CDR3 in amino acids: CASSGPYVGELFV. CDR3 in DNA: TGTGCCAGCAGCGGACCATACGTCGGGGAGCTGTTTGTT.

CDR3 DNA: TGTGCCACCAGCAGAGTGGGTTTGGCGGGAGCCGACAATGAGCAGTTCTTC. Its translation is CATSRVGLAGADNEQFF. The gene calls are TRBV15 and TRBJ2-1; TRBD2 matches 7 bases. V was clipped by 1 base and J by 5 bases; unmatched bases: 11. The CDR3 is 17 amino acids. Per the germline V gene, CDR1 is LNHNV and CDR2 is YYDKDF (reference sequence).

The V call is TRBV18, the J call TRBJ2-4; 7 nucleotides match TRBD2. Germline CDR1 KGHSH, CDR2 LQKENI. V lost 4 bases and J lost 5; bases outside the gene matches: 5. The CDR3 consists of 14 residues. The CDR3 DNA is TGTGCCAGCTCACTGCAAGGGAGGGAAAACATTCAGTACTTC. Its translation: CASSLQGRENIQYF.

This clonotype was recorded many times. The chain uses TRBV15 and TRBJ2-2; D might be TRBD1 (5 bases). The CDR3 contains 15 residues. The V and J ends lost 1 base and 2 bases respectively, with 8 bases between them. Per germline, CDR1 LNHNV and CDR2 YYDKDF (reference sequence). CDR3 in DNA: TGTGCCACCAGCAGAGGACAGATAAACACCGGGGAGCTGTTTTTT. It is translated as CATSRGQINTGELFF. Full variable domain (remainder filled in from reference TRBV15 and TRBJ2-2): DAMVIQNPRYQVTQFGKPVTLSCSQTLNHNVMYWYQQKSSQAPKLLFHYYDKDFNNEADTPDNFQSRRPNTSFCFLDIRSPGLGDTAMYLCATSRGQINTGELFFGEGSRLTVL.

There are many counts of this clonotype. This chain links TRBV9 with TRBJ1-5; TRBD1 is a possible D gene (5 bases). Trimming left V 0 bases short and J 6 bases short, with 10 bases between. The length of the CDR3 is 14 residues. CDR1 and CDR2 (germline): SGDLS, YYNGEE. CDR3 amino acids: CASSVGGDFQPQHF. The CDR3 bases are TGTGCCAGCAGCGTAGGGGGGGATTTTCAGCCCCAGCATTTT.

A word on this clonotype: An end of the junction differs from the germline gene, which may be a read error. CDR3 sequence (DNA): TGTGCTAGCAGCTTAGAAGCGGGGAGCTTCGGAGGGAAGACCCAGTACTTC. Translated, it gives CASSLEAGSFGGKTQYF. The chain uses TRBV7-7 and TRBJ2-5; 7 positions match TRBD2. This CDR3 has 17 amino acids. The germline gives CDR1 SSHAT, CDR2 FNYEAQ (reference sequence).

This clonotype appeared many times. This chain uses TRBV12-3 or TRBV12-4 with TRBJ2-3, with 8 positions matching TRBD2. The ends lost 1 base at V and 5 bases at J; junction bases unmatched: 8. The length of the CDR3 is 16 residues. The chain's CDR3 is CASSLVGTSRLDTQYF. DNA of the CDR3: TGTGCCAGCAGTTTAGTTGGGACTAGTAGACTAGATACGCAGTATTTT.

This clonotype came up many times. The chain joins TRBV4-3 to TRBJ2-7, with D perhaps matching TRBD1 (7 bases). The CDR3 totals 15 residues. Germline CDR1 reads LGHNA; CDR2 reads YSLEER. V lost 0 bases and J lost 0, with 9 bases in between. In DNA form, the CDR3 reads TGCGCCAGCAGCCAAGACAGGGGGGCCTCCTACGAGCAGTACTTC. Protein sequence: CASSQDRGASYEQYF.

This clonotype has at least ten counts. The chain carries TRBV9 and TRBJ2-2; D uncertain. The CDR3 has 14 amino acids. The germline V gene has CDR1 SGDLS and CDR2 YYNGEE. Trimming stripped 3 bases from V and 1 base from J, with 7 bases between. CDR3 loop: CASSALGNTGELFF. Here the CDR3 DNA reads TGTGCCAGCAGCGCGCTAGGGAACACCGGGGAGCTGTTTTTT.

This clonotype was seen ten or more times. The V call is TRBV7-8, the J call TRBJ2-7; 8 bases fit TRBD1. Unmatched junction bases numbered 12, after V lost 3 bases and J lost 2 bases. CDR3 size: 17 residues. Looked up from germline, CDR1 is SGHVS and CDR2 is FQNEAQ. CDR3 sequence (DNA): TGTGCCAGCAGCTTCGCCAGGACAAGGACAGGGACCTACGAGCAGTACTTC. Residues: CASSFARTRTGTYEQYF.

This clonotype showed up just once. A much larger clone sits a single nucleotide away, making a read error possible. The rearrangement links TRBV6-4 to TRBJ1-5; tentatively, D is TRBD1 (5 bases). The CDR3 length is 13 residues. CDR1 and CDR2 (germline): MRHNA, SNTAGT. The ends were cut back, 6 bases at V and 6 bases at J, with 12 bases in the middle. CDR3 residues: CASSLVGGQPQHF. CDR3 coding DNA: TGTGCCAGCAGCTTAGTGGGGGGTCAGCCCCAGCATTTT.

The chain recombines TRBV27 with TRBJ1-5; D call uncertain. CDR3 length equals 12 residues. Trimming removed 3 bases from V and 4 bases from J, with 4 bases in between. Germline V lookup: CDR1 MNHEY, CDR2 SMNVEV (reference sequence). CDR3 sequence: CASSFLNQPQHF. CDR3 in DNA: TGTGCCAGCAGTTTCCTTAATCAGCCCCAGCATTTT.